This TCR beta chain was sequenced during a study of blood T cell repertoires in COVID-19. On the study more broadly: From the United States, Italy and Spain came samples of acute and convalescent COVID-19. Sources were T cells, B-cell-depleted T cells, or PBMCs; the material itself was cDNA or gDNA.

The germline V gene encodes CDR1 SGHNT and CDR2 YYREEE (reference sequence). The length of the CDR3 is 17 residues. V was clipped by 4 bases and J by 3 bases; unmatched bases: 9. Produced via immunoSEQ multiplex PCR; TCRdb's table is partial and in-frame only. The sample yields around 56,000 clones, around 90% seen once. This rearrangement joins TRBV5-4 to TRBJ2-7; 14 bases align to TRBD2. Sequencing input: peripheral blood. The TCR sequence derives from a man aged 80 or over with acute or convalescent COVID-19. The CDR3 protein is CASSPGTSGGPLYEQYF. The CDR3 nucleotides read TGTGCCAGCAGCCCCGGGACTAGCGGGGGCCCTCTCTACGAGCAGTACTTC.